Detailed here is one T cell receptor (beta chain). Its antigen specificity is not known. Per-base quality was not reported, and no clone a single base away is much larger than it. As encoded in the germline V gene (reference sequence), CDR1 is DFQATT while CDR2 is SNEGSKA. Germline trimming amounts to 3 bases on V and 4 bases on J, with 4 as the count of junction bases outside the gene matches. From the cysteine up to the phenylalanine, the CDR3 has a length of 13 residues. Only CDR3 DNA is held: 39 bases, read in frame from base 1. These data come from a study of human T cells and chemical hapten exposure (dated by TCRdb to about 2021). In the study overall: For sensitization, 2% DPC in acetone was applied to a 2 cm by 2 cm area of upper inner arm skin. Patients additionally received weekly therapeutic DPC doses to the scalp throughout the approximately 24-week study period. Patch tests used Finn chambers with 0.01% DPC on the upper back, scored after 6 days by International Contact Dermatitis Research Group standards. The mostly female patient cohort included alopecia areata with under or over 50% scalp involvement, alopecia totalis and alopecia universalis. Libraries were pooled for sequencing, and variation in per-sample TCR yields was attributed mainly to small differences in library volumes within the pool. The study tracked peripheral blood TCR repertoire changes in vivo during primary and secondary sensitization to the hapten diphenylcyclopropenone (DPC) in alopecia patients. Blood samples were taken from patients before sensitization (week 0) and then at 2, 6 and about 24 weeks after DPC sensitization. Around 30 alopecia patients provided blood for TCR sequencing at one to four time points (pre-sensitization, 2, 6 and 24 weeks).

The time point label here, explained by the study, means: pre-sensitization, week 0. Sample treatment or condition, as interpreted from the label and publication: therapeutic diphenylcyclopropenone sensitization with weekly scalp DPC. At every patch-test visit, the blood draw took place before the patch test was put on. Eligible patients were aged 18 to 70, diagnosed with alopecia, deemed suitable for DPC therapy, and excluded if pregnant. Total RNA was extracted from unfractionated whole blood that had been collected in Tempus Blood RNA tubes. Study-wide findings and limitations: After repeated subsampling, changes were observed in the strength of the expansion versus patch-test correlation and in the threshold at which the correlation became significant. Expanded TCRs formed significantly more large CDR3 similarity clusters than pre-sensitization or healthy control sets, consistent with antigen-driven responses. The number of PT1 expanded TCRs positively correlated with patch test score, significant at thresholds 8, 16 and 32 but not 4. Because every patient had alopecia, a presumed autoimmune disease, the patients' immune response might differ from that of healthy individuals. DPC sensitization did not change how many TCRs were above 1 in 1000 frequency, and no evidence was found of alterations in global repertoire structure.

Library prep was done by RACE. Instrument on record: NextSeq 500. During library preparation, unique molecular identifiers were attached to individual cDNA molecules so that TCRs could be counted in a quantitative, reproducible way. Both TCR alpha and TCR beta chains were sequenced from each blood RNA sample. Concerning the study's data processing: The median number of TCRs per sample was 85,000 to 100,000, ranging from 23,224 to 690,600. The Decombinator software suite was used to annotate the V, J and CDR3 of the TCR reads. Every sample was subsampled to the same number of TCRs (28,000) for the PS versus PT1 abundance plots. TCRs were defined as expanded if absent before sensitization and observed at least eight times at the 2-week time point. In-frame beta chains were kept once TCRdb had trimmed the public reads at Q25 with fastp and called clones with MiXCR. Each CDR3 protein gets just one entry, which takes the most common genes and DNA from the rows behind it. TCRdb, not the authors, supplied the V and J calls. For this sample the table gives 190,000 or so distinct CDR3 sequences, of which just under 30% were detected only once. Less than 3.5% of the sample is in the top ten clones.

The material was whole blood, obtained in connection with sensitization to the hapten diphenylcyclopropenone (DPC). The origin of this receptor is a woman aged 25 to 39 with alopecia areata. Some clones in this sample may be carry-over from other donors' samples. The rearrangement combines TRBV20-1 with TRBJ1-1; 8 central nucleotides agree with TRBD1. The DNA is TGCAGTGCTAGTCGCACAGGGGGCACTGAAGCTTTCTTT. The translation is CSASRTGGTEAFF.